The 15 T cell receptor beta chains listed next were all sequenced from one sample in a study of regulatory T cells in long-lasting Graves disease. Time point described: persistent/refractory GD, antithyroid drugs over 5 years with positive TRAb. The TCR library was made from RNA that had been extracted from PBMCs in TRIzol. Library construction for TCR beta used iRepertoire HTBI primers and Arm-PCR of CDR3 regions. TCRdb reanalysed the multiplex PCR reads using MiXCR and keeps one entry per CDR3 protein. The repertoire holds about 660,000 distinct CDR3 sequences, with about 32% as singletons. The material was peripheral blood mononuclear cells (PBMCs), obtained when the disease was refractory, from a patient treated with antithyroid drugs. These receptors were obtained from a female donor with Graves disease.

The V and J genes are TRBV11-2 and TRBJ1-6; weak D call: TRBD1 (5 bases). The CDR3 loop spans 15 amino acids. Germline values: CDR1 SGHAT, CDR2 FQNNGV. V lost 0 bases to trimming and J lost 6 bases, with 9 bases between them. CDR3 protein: CASSLDSQGNSPLHF. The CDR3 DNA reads TGTGCCAGCAGCTTAGACTCCCAGGGTAATTCACCCCTCCACTTT. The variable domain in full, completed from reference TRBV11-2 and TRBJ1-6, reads EAGVAQSPRYKIIEKRQSVAFWCNPISGHATLYWYQQILGQGPKLLIQFQNNGVVDDSQLPKDRFSAERLKGVDSTLKIQPAKLEDSAVYLCASSLDSQGNSPLHFGNGTRLTVT.

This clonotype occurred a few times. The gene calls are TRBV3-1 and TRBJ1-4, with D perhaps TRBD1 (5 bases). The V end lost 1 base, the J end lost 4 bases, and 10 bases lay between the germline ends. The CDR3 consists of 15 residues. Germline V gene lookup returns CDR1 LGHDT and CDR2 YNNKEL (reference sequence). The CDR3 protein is CASSQGPGGNEKLFF. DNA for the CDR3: TGTGCCAGCAGCCAAGGGCCCGGGGGTAATGAAAAACTGTTTTTT.

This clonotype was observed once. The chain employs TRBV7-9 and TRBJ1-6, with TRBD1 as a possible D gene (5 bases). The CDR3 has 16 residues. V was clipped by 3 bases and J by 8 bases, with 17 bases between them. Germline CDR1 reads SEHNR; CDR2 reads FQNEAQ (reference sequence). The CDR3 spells CASSFTGRGGYSPLHF. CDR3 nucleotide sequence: TGTGCCAGCAGCTTCACGGGACGGGGGGGGTATTCACCCCTCCACTTT.

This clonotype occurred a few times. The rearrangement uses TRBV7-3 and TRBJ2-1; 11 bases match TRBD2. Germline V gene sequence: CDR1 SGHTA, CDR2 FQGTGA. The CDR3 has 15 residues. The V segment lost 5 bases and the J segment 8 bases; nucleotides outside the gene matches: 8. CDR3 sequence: CASSVLAGAQYEQFF. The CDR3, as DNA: TGTGCCAGCAGCGTACTAGCGGGAGCCCAGTATGAGCAGTTCTTC.

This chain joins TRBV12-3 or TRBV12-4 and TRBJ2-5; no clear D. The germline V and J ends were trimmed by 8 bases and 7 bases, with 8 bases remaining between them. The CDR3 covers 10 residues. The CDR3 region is CASSAGTQYF. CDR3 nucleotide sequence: TGTGCCAGCTCCGCTGGGACCCAGTACTTC.

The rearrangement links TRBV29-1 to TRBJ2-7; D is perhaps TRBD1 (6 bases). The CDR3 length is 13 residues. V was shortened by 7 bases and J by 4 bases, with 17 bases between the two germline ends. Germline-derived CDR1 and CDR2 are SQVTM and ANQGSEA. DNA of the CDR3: TGCAGCGCCATAGACTCAAGGGGGTACGAGCAGTACTTC. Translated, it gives CSAIDSRGYEQYF.

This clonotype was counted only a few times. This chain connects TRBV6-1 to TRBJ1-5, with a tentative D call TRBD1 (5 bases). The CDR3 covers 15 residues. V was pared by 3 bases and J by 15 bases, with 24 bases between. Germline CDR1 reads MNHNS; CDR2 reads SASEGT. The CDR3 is CASSDNKAWDLEGHF. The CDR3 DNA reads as TGTGCCAGCAGTGATAATAAGGCATGGGACCTGGAAGGGCATTTT.

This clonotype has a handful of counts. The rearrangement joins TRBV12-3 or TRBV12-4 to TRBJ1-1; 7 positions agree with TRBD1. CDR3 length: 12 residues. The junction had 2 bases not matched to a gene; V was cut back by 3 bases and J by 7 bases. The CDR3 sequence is CASSFRQGEAFF. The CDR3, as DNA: TGTGCCAGCAGTTTCCGACAGGGTGAAGCTTTCTTT.

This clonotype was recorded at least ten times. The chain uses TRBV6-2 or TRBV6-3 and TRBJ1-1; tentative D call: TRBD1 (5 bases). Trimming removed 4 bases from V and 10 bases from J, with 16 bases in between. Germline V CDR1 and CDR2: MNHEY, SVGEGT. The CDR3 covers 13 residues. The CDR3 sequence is CASSLTLGHGAFF. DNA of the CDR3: TGTGCCAGCAGTTTAACGTTAGGACATGGAGCTTTCTTT.

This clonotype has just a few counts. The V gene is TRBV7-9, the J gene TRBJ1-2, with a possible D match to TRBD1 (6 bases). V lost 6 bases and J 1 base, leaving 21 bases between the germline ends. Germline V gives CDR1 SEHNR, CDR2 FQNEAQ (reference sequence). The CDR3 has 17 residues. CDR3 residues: CASSEAIIGQLNYGYTF. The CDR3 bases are TGTGCCAGCAGTGAAGCTATAATCGGACAGCTTAACTATGGCTACACCTTC.

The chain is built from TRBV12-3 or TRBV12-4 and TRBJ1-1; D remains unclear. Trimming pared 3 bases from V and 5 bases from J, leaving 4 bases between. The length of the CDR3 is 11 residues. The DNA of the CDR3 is TGTGCCAGCAGTTTTCAAACTGAAGCTTTCTTT. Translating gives CASSFQTEAFF.

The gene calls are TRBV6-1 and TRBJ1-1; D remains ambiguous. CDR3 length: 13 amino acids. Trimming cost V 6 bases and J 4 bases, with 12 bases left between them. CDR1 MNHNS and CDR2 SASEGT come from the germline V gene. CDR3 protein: CASRVKPVTEAFF. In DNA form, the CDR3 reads TGTGCCAGCAGGGTGAAGCCGGTCACTGAAGCTTTCTTT.

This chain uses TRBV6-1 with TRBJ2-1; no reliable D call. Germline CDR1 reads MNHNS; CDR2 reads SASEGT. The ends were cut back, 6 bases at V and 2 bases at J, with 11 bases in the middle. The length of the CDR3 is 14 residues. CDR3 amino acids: CASSHPNAYNEQFF. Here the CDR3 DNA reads TGTGCCAGCAGCCACCCGAACGCCTACAATGAGCAGTTCTTC.

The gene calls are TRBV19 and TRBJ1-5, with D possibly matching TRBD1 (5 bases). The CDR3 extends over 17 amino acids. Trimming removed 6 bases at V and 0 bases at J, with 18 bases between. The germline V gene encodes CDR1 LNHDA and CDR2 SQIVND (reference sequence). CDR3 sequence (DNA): TGTGCCAGTAGCATGGGGGTCGGGGTCTATAGCAATCAGCCCCAGCATTTT. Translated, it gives CASSMGVGVYSNQPQHF.

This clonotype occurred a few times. The CDR3 spells CASSLGQRYTF. CDR3 in DNA: TGTGCCAGCAGCTTGGGGCAGCGGTACACCTTC. This chain links TRBV5-6 with TRBJ1-2; D is uncertain. Trimming pared 0 bases from V and 11 bases from J, leaving 8 bases between. Germline V lookup: CDR1 SGHDT, CDR2 YYEEEE. The CDR3 length is 11 residues. The full variable domain, completed using reference TRBV5-6 and TRBJ1-2, is DAGVTQSPTHLIKTRGQQVTLRCSPKSGHDTVSWYQQALGQGPQFIFQYYEEEERQRGNFPDRFSGHQFPNYSSELNVNALLLGDSALYLCASSLGQRYTFGSGTRLTVV.